Below, one T cell receptor beta chain is given with its context. The target antigen is unknown. The table came from immunoSEQ multiplex PCR; TCRdb's copy has only in-frame clones and leaves some out. The sample carries tens of thousands of clones, 70% to 85% recorded once. The data stem from a study of T cell responses to AZD1222 COVID-19 vaccine. Overall study results and limits: Sampling that yielded the repertoires occurred only after the peak T cell response.

In germline, CDR1 is SGHAT, CDR2 FQDESV (reference sequence). V dropped 3 bases and J dropped 5; count of bases not matched to a gene: 12. The CDR3 extends over 16 amino acids. The receptor comes from an adult in good health. The material sequenced was peripheral blood, taken on day 0 of AZD1222 vaccination. V is TRBV11-1 and J is TRBJ2-5; TRBD1 matches at 7 bases. The CDR3 DNA reads TGTGCCAGCAGCTTCTTTCCGACAGGGTCTACGGAGACCCAGTACTTC. Amino acids: CASSFFPTGSTETQYF.